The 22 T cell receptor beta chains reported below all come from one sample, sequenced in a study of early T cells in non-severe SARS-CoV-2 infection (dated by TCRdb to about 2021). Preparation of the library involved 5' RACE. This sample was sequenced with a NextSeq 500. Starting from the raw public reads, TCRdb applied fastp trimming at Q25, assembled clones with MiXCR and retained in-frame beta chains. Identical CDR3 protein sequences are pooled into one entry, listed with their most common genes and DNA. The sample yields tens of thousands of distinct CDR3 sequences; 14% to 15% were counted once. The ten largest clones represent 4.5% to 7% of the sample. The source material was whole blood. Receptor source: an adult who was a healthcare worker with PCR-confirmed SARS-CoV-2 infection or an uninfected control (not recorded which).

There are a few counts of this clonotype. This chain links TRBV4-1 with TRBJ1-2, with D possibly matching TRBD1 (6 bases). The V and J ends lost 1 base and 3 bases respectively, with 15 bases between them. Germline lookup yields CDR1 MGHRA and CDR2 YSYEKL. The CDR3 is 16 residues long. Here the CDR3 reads CASSQASRGKDYGYTF. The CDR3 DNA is TGCGCCAGCAGCCAAGCTAGTAGGGGGAAGGACTATGGCTACACCTTC.

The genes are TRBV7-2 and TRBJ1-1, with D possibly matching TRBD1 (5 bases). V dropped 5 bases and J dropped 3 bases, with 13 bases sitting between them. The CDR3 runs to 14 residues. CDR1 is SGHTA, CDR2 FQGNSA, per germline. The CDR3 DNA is TGTGCCAGCAGCCTAGGGACTTACTACACTGAAGCTTTCTTT. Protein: CASSLGTYYTEAFF.

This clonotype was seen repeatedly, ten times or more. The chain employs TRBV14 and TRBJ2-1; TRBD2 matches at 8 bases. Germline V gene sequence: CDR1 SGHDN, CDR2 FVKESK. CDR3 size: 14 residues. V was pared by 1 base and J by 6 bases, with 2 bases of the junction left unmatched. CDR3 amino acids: CASSQAGGSNEQFF. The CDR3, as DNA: TGTGCCAGCAGCCAAGCGGGAGGGTCCAATGAGCAGTTCTTC.

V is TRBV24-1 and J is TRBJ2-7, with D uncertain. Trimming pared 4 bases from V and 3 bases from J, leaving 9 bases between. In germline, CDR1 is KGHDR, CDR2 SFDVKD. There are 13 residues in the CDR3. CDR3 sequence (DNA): TGTGCCACCAGTGACCCCTCCGGCTACGAGCAGTACTTC. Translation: CATSDPSGYEQYF.

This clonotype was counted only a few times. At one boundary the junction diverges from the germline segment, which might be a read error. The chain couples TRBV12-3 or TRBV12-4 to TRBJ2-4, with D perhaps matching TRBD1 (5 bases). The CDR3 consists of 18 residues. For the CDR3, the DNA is TGTGCCGGCAGTTTCGACAGAACGTTGTGGGGCGCCAAAAACATTCAGTACTTC. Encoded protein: CAGSFDRTLWGAKNIQYF.

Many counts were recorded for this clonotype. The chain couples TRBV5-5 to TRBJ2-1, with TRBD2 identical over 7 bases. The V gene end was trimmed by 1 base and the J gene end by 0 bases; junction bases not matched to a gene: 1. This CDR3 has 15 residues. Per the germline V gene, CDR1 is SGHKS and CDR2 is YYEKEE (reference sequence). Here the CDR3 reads CASSLSGVSYNEQFF. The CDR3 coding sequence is TGTGCCAGCAGCTTGAGCGGGGTCTCCTACAATGAGCAGTTCTTC.

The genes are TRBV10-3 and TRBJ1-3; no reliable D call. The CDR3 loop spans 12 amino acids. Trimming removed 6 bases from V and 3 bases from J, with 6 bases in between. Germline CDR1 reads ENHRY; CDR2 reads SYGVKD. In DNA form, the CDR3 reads TGTGCCATCAGGACCGATGGAAACACCATATATTTT. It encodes CAIRTDGNTIYF.

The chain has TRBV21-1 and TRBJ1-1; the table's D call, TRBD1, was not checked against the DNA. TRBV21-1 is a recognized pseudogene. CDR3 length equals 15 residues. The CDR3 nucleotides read TGTGCCAGCAGCAAGGAAGACAGGCCGAACACTGAAGCTTTCTTT. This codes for CASSKEDRPNTEAFF.

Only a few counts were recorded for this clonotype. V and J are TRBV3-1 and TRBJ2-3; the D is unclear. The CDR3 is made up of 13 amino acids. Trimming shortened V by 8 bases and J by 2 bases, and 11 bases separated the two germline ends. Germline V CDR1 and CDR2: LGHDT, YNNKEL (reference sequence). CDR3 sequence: CASGYRHTDTQYF. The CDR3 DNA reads TGTGCCAGCGGTTACCGCCACACAGATACGCAGTATTTT.

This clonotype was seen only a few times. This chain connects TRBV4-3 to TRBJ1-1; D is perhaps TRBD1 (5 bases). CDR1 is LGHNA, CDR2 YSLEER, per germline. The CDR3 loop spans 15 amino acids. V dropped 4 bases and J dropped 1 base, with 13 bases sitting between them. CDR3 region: CASSLIRDPNTEAFF. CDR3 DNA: TGCGCCAGCAGCCTGATCCGGGACCCGAACACTGAAGCTTTCTTT.

The DNA for the CDR3 is TGTGCCATCTCGGACAGGCCGGATGGCTACACCTTC. This codes for CAISDRPDGYTF. V gene TRBV10-3 combines with J gene TRBJ1-2; 7 bases align to TRBD1. V trimming: 8 bases; J trimming: 6 bases; junction bases outside the gene matches: 6. This CDR3 region has 12 residues. CDR1 ENHRY and CDR2 SYGVKD come from the germline V gene.

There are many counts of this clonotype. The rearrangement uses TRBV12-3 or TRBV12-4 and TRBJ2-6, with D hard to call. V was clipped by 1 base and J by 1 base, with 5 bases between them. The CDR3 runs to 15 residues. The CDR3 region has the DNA TGTGCCAGCAGTTTAGGAGGATCTGGGGCCAACGTCCTGACTTTC. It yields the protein CASSLGGSGANVLTF.

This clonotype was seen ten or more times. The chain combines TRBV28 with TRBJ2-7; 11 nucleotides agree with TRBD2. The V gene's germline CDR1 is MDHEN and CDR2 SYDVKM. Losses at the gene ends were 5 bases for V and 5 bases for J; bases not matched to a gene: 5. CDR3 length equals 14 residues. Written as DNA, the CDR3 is TGTGCCAGCAGTGCCGGGACTAGCGGTAACGAGCAGTACTTC. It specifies CASSAGTSGNEQYF.

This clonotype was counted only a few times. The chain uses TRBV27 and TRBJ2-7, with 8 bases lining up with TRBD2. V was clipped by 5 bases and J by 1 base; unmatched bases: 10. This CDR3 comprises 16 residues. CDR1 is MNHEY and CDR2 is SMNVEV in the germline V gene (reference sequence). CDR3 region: CASSPSLAGFSYEQYF. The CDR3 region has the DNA TGTGCCAGCAGTCCTAGCCTAGCGGGTTTTTCCTACGAGCAGTACTTC.

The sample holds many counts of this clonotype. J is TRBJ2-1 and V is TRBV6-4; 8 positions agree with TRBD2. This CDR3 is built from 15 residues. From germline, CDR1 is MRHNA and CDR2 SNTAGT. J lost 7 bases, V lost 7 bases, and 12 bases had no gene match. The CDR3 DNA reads TGTGCCAGCACCCCGGGTAGCGGGGACTTTAATGAGCAGTTCTTC. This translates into CASTPGSGDFNEQFF.

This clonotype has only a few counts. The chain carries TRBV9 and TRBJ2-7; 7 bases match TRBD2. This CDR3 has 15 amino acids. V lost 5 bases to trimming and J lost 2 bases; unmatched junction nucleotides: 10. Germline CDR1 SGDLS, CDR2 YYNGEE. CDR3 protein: CASRSHSGGTYEQYF. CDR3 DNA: TGTGCCAGCAGGTCCCACTCCGGGGGGACCTACGAGCAGTACTTC.

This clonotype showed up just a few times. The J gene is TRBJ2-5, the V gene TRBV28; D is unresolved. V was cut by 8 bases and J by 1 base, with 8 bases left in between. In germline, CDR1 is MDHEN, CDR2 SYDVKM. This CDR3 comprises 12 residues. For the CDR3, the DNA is TGTGCCAGCCGGGCCGCCCAAGAGACCCAGTACTTC. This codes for CASRAAQETQYF.

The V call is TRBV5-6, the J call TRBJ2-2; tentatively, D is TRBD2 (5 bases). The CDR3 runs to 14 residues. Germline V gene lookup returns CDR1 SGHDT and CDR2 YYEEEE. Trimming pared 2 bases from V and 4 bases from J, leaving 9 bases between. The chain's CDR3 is CASSFPSLTGELFF. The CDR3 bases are TGTGCCAGCAGCTTCCCTAGCCTCACCGGGGAGCTGTTTTTT.

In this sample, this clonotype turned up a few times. The CDR3 is CASSPRTSGNVGELFF. The CDR3 DNA follows: TGTGCCAGCAGCCCCCGGACTAGCGGGAACGTCGGGGAGCTGTTTTTT. The chain is built from TRBV11-2 and TRBJ2-2; TRBD2 agrees at 12 bases. The trim removed 5 bases at V and 7 bases at J, leaving 8 bases unmatched. The germline V gene encodes CDR1 SGHAT and CDR2 FQNNGV. CDR3 length equals 16 residues. Complete variable domain (other parts from reference TRBV11-2 and TRBJ2-2): EAGVAQSPRYKIIEKRQSVAFWCNPISGHATLYWYQQILGQGPKLLIQFQNNGVVDDSQLPKDRFSAERLKGVDSTLKIQPAKLEDSAVYLCASSPRTSGNVGELFFGEGSRLTVL.

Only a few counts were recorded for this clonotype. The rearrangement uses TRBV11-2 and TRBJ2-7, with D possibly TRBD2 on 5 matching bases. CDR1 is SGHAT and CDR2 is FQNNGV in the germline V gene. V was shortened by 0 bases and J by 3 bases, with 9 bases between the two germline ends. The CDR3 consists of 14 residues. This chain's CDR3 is CASSLDGINYEQYF. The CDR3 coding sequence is TGTGCCAGCAGCTTAGACGGGATTAACTACGAGCAGTACTTC.

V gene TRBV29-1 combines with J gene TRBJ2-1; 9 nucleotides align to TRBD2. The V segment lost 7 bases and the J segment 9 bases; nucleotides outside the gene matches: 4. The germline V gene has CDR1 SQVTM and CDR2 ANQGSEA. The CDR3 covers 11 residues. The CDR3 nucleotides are TGCAGCGGAATTAGCGGGGGTGAGCAGTTCTTC. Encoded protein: CSGISGGEQFF.

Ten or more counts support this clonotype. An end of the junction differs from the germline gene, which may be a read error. In nucleotides, the CDR3 is TGTGCCAGCAGCGAAGATCCCAGCGGGGCCTTGGGGTTAGCCAAAAACATTCAGTACTTC. Protein sequence: CASSEDPSGALGLAKNIQYF. The chain recombines TRBV3-1 with TRBJ2-4; 7 nucleotides agree with TRBD2. Germline V gives CDR1 LGHDT, CDR2 YNNKEL (reference sequence). The CDR3 is made up of 20 amino acids. Full variable domain (outside the CDR3, taken from reference TRBV3-1 and TRBJ2-4): DTAVSQTPKYLVTQMGNDKSIKCEQNLGHDTMYWYKQDSKKFLKIMFSYNNKELIINETVPNRFSPKSPDKAHLNLHINSLELGDSAVYFCASSEDPSGALGLAKNIQYFGAGTRLSVL.